This entry lists 29 T cell receptor beta chains sequenced from one sample in a study of T cell responses to AZD1222 COVID-19 vaccine. Libraries were prepared by immunoSEQ multiplex PCR; TCRdb keeps only in-frame clonotypes and omits some of them. The sample gives nearly 110,000 clones, roughly 90% of which show up once; 8% to 10% is in the top ten. The source material was peripheral blood, sampled 28 days after the second AZD1222 dose. These receptor sequences come from an adult who received the AZD1222 COVID-19 vaccine.

CDR3 protein: CASSLIRGREGSPLHF. In DNA form, the CDR3 reads TGTGCCAGCAGCTTAATACGGGGACGGGAAGGTTCACCCCTCCACTTT. This rearrangement joins TRBV7-8 to TRBJ1-6; perhaps TRBD1 as D (5 bases). CDR3 length: 16 amino acids. CDR1 is SGHVS and CDR2 is FQNEAQ in the germline V gene. V lost 2 bases and J 9 bases, leaving 17 bases between the germline ends.

Only one count was recorded for this clone. J is TRBJ2-1 and V is TRBV28, with TRBD1 matching 7 bases. The CDR3 runs to 14 residues. Germline loops: CDR1 MDHEN, CDR2 SYDVKM. Losses at the gene ends were 2 bases for V and 5 bases for J; bases not matched to a gene: 3. CDR3 region: CASSLPQGDNEQFF. The CDR3 DNA is TGTGCCAGCAGTTTACCTCAGGGGGACAATGAGCAGTTCTTC.

The chain uses TRBV4-3 and TRBJ2-3, with 9 bases identical to TRBD2. The junction had 8 bases not matched to a gene; V was cut back by 1 base and J by 3 bases. CDR3 length: 17 residues. Per the germline V gene, CDR1 is LGHNA and CDR2 is YSLEER. This CDR3 reads CASSQGVAGVMTDTQYF. Here the CDR3 DNA reads TGCGCCAGCAGCCAAGGGGTAGCGGGAGTAATGACAGATACGCAGTATTTT.

Comments on this clone: Other DNA sequences in this sample translate to the same CDR3. V gene TRBV7-8 combines with J gene TRBJ1-6, with TRBD1 identical over 7 bases. The V gene's germline CDR1 is SGHVS and CDR2 FQNEAQ. The ends lost 5 bases at V and 9 bases at J; junction bases unmatched: 10. The CDR3 extends over 15 amino acids. The CDR3 DNA follows: TGTGCCAGCAGCCAATCGACAGGGAGCGGTTCACCCCTCCACTTT. It codes for CASSQSTGSGSPLHF. Together with reference TRBV7-8 and TRBJ1-6, the CDR3 gives the full variable domain: GAGVSQSPRYKVAKRGQDVALRCDPISGHVSLFWYQQALGQGPEFLTYFQNEAQLDKSGLPSDRFFAERPEGSVSTLKIQRTQQEDSAVYLCASSQSTGSGSPLHFGNGTRLTVT.

V is TRBV19 and J is TRBJ2-7; 11 positions agree with TRBD1. CDR1 is LNHDA and CDR2 is SQIVND in the germline V gene (reference sequence). This CDR3 contains 15 residues. The trim removed 5 bases at V and 2 bases at J, leaving 5 bases unmatched. The CDR3 is CASSRTGGATYEQYF. The CDR3 nucleotides read TGTGCCAGTAGTCGGACAGGGGGCGCTACCTACGAGCAGTACTTC.

This chain uses TRBV18 with TRBJ2-7; D ambiguous. With 6 bases removed from V and 0 bases from J, the gap between germline ends came to 12 bases. The CDR3 consists of 14 residues. Germline V CDR1 and CDR2: KGHSH, LQKENI. CDR3 sequence reads: CASSLRSSSYEQYF. The CDR3 DNA is TGTGCCAGCTCCCTACGATCGAGCTCCTACGAGCAGTACTTC.

The CDR3 DNA reads TGTGCCAGCAGCCAAGCGGGAGGGTCCTACGAGCAGTACTTC. Residues: CASSQAGGSYEQYF. The genes are TRBV3-1 (or the pseudogene TRBV3-2) and TRBJ2-7; 8 bases fit TRBD2. V lost 1 base and J lost 1; bases outside the gene matches: 0. This CDR3 has 14 amino acids. Germline V CDR1 and CDR2: LGHDT, YNNKEL (reference sequence).

The V and J genes are TRBV19 and TRBJ1-5; D uncertain. Germline lookup yields CDR1 LNHDA and CDR2 SQIVND (reference sequence). This CDR3 contains 14 residues. V was trimmed by 0 bases and J by 5 bases, leaving 8 bases between them. CDR3 loop: CASSIETFHQPQHF. The CDR3 DNA is TGTGCCAGTAGTATAGAGACCTTCCATCAGCCCCAGCATTTT.

There are a few counts of this clone. One junction end disagrees with the germline gene, perhaps due to a read error. The chain uses TRBV5-6 and TRBJ1-1; tentatively, D is TRBD1 (6 bases). Germline values: CDR1 SGHDT, CDR2 YYEEEE. The CDR3 spans 11 residues. The CDR3 is CASSTSGQRQF. DNA of the CDR3: TGTGCCAGCAGCACATCAGGACAGCGCCAATTT.

The genes are TRBV7-2 and TRBJ2-3; possible D gene TRBD1, 6 bases. This CDR3 is 15 amino acids long. Germline CDR1 is SGHTA and CDR2 is FQGNSA. Trimming removed 4 bases from V and 8 bases from J, with 19 bases in between. The CDR3, as DNA: TGTGCCAGCAGCTCACTGGTACAGGGAATAGGTACGCAGTATTTT. It is translated as CASSSLVQGIGTQYF.

This sequence joins TRBV11-2 and TRBJ1-3, with D unresolved. The germline V and J ends were trimmed by 5 bases and 4 bases, with 9 bases remaining between them. CDR1 and CDR2 (germline): SGHAT, FQNNGV. The CDR3 loop spans 13 amino acids. CDR3 amino acids: CASSQPWGNTIYF. The CDR3 DNA is TGTGCCAGCAGCCAGCCGTGGGGAAACACCATATATTTT. Drawing the rest from reference TRBV11-2 and TRBJ1-3, the complete variable domain is EAGVAQSPRYKIIEKRQSVAFWCNPISGHATLYWYQQILGQGPKLLIQFQNNGVVDDSQLPKDRFSAERLKGVDSTLKIQPAKLEDSAVYLCASSQPWGNTIYFGEGSWLTVV.

The J gene is TRBJ2-7, the V gene TRBV19, with D possibly TRBD2 on 7 matching bases. Trimming took off 8 bases at V and 6 bases at J, with 20 bases between the two ends. Germline CDR1 is LNHDA and CDR2 is SQIVND (reference sequence). The CDR3 is 14 residues long. The CDR3 loop reads CASANWGGPAEQYF. The CDR3 DNA reads as TGTGCCAGTGCTAATTGGGGGGGGCCAGCCGAGCAGTACTTC.

The J gene is TRBJ2-3, the V gene TRBV24-1; 8 bases are shared with TRBD1. The length of the CDR3 is 15 residues. The V gene's germline CDR1 is KGHDR and CDR2 SFDVKD. Germline trimming cut 5 bases from V and 5 bases from J; bases unmatched to any gene: 8. The DNA for the CDR3 is TGTGCCACCAGTGGGGCAGGGGGCCAGGTAGATACGCAGTATTTT. Protein: CATSGAGGQVDTQYF.

The chain joins TRBV13 to TRBJ2-1; TRBD1 matches 9 bases. V dropped 5 bases and J dropped 6; count of bases not matched to a gene: 5. Germline CDR1 is PRHDT and CDR2 is FYEKMQ (reference sequence). This CDR3 is 14 amino acids long. This chain's CDR3 is CASSERTGVNEQFF. CDR3 sequence (DNA): TGTGCCAGCAGCGAAAGGACAGGGGTCAATGAGCAGTTCTTC.

The chain employs TRBV7-9 and TRBJ1-6; D unresolved. The CDR3 spans 14 residues. Germline V gene data show CDR1 as SEHNR and CDR2 as FQNEAQ (reference sequence). Trimming took 1 base from V and 8 from J, leaving 9 bases between them. The CDR3 nucleotides read TGTGCCAGCAGCTTAGGGTCGGGAGATTCACCCCTCCACTTT. Protein product: CASSLGSGDSPLHF.

The V call is TRBV25-1, the J call TRBJ1-5, with 7 positions matching TRBD1. The CDR3 loop spans 17 amino acids. V dropped 4 bases and J dropped 1; count of bases not matched to a gene: 10. Germline CDR1 reads MGHDK; CDR2 reads SYGVNS. The CDR3 bases are TGTGCCAGCAGTGGGAACAGGGGCGGGTGGAGCAATCAGCCCCAGCATTTT. The encoded protein is CASSGNRGGWSNQPQHF.

This clone was seen only once. The V gene is TRBV9, the J gene TRBJ2-1; D perhaps matches TRBD1 (5 bases). This CDR3 spans 13 amino acids. Germline assignment: CDR1 SGDLS and CDR2 YYNGEE. The ends were cut back, 0 bases at V and 5 bases at J, with 6 bases in the middle. CDR3 nucleotides: TGTGCCAGCAGCGTAGAGGGGAACAATGAGCAGTTCTTC. Protein: CASSVEGNNEQFF. The variable domain in full, with the rest retrieved from reference TRBV9 and TRBJ2-1, is DSGVTQTPKHLITATGQRVTLRCSPRSGDLSVYWYQQSLDQGLQFLIQYYNGEERAKGNILERFSAQQFPDLHSELNLSSLELGDSALYFCASSVEGNNEQFFGPGTRLTVL.

This chain connects TRBV4-2 to TRBJ1-4; D is undetermined. CDR3 size: 15 residues. Germline V gene data show CDR1 as LGHNA and CDR2 as YNFKEQ. V lost 4 bases to trimming and J lost 1 base, with 10 bases between them. The CDR3 nucleotides are TGTGCCAGCAGCCCAGATCGGGGAACTAATGAAAAACTGTTTTTT. This gives the protein CASSPDRGTNEKLFF.

This clone was counted a single time. V and J are TRBV30 and TRBJ1-6, with 7 bases identical to TRBD1. The CDR3 contains 13 residues. V lost 8 bases, J lost 10 bases, and 11 bases stayed unmatched. Germline assignment: CDR1 GTSNPN and CDR2 SVGIG (reference sequence). CDR3 bases: TGTGCCGGAGTGGTGACAGGGACGTCACCCCTCCACTTT. Translated, it gives CAGVVTGTSPLHF.

The V gene is TRBV5-1, the J gene TRBJ1-1; D not certain. The CDR3 is 13 amino acids. The ends were cut back, 0 bases at V and 8 bases at J, with 11 bases in the middle. The germline CDR1 and CDR2 sequences are SGHRS and YFSETQ. The chain's CDR3 is CASSLERGFEAFF. In nucleotides, the CDR3 is TGCGCCAGCAGCTTGGAAAGAGGCTTCGAAGCTTTCTTT.

This chain links TRBV15 with TRBJ2-2; the D gene is possibly TRBD1 (6 bases). The V end was cut by 1 base, the J end by 2 bases, with 8 bases between. CDR3 length equals 15 residues. Germline CDR1 is LNHNV and CDR2 is YYDKDF (reference sequence). In DNA, the CDR3 is TGTGCCACCAGCAGAGCACAGGGCAACACCGGGGAGCTGTTTTTT. Translation: CATSRAQGNTGELFF.

The V call is TRBV27, the J call TRBJ1-2; 7 bases are a match to TRBD1. The V and J ends lost 7 bases and 4 bases, in that order; junction bases with no gene match: 6. Germline lookup yields CDR1 MNHEY and CDR2 SMNVEV (reference sequence). This CDR3 is built from 13 residues. The CDR3 region is CASKRQGGYGYTF. The DNA of the CDR3 is TGTGCCAGCAAGCGACAGGGTGGCTATGGCTACACCTTC.

CDR3 sequence reads: CASSRAENQPQHF. The CDR3 DNA sequence: TGCGCCAGCAGCCGGGCAGAAAATCAGCCCCAGCATTTT. The chain recombines TRBV4-1 with TRBJ1-5; D unresolved. Germline values: CDR1 MGHRA, CDR2 YSYEKL. There are 13 residues in the CDR3. The V end was cut by 4 bases, the J end by 4 bases, with 8 bases between.

The gene calls are TRBV19 and TRBJ2-1; TRBD2 matches at 7 bases. In germline, CDR1 is LNHDA, CDR2 SQIVND (reference sequence). The V segment lost 1 base and the J segment 7 bases; nucleotides outside the gene matches: 10. CDR3 length equals 16 residues. In nucleotides, the CDR3 is TGTGCCAGTAGTATAGGGCGGCGGGAGAAGAGGAATGAGCAGTTCTTC. Protein sequence: CASSIGRREKRNEQFF.

V is TRBV6-4 and J is TRBJ2-1, with TRBD2 as a possible D gene (7 bases). With 0 bases removed from V and 6 bases from J, the gap between germline ends came to 12 bases. This CDR3 spans 15 amino acids. Germline V lookup: CDR1 MRHNA, CDR2 SNTAGT. This CDR3 is CASSDSRGGSNEQFF. The CDR3 DNA reads TGTGCCAGCAGTGACTCTAGGGGGGGGTCCAATGAGCAGTTCTTC.

The chain employs TRBV5-1 and TRBJ2-1, with TRBD1 identical over 9 bases. CDR3 length: 14 amino acids. V was clipped by 1 base and J by 7 bases; unmatched bases: 3. The germline V gene has CDR1 SGHRS and CDR2 YFSETQ. The CDR3 spells CASSLTGGYNEQFF. CDR3 coding DNA: TGCGCCAGCAGCTTGACAGGGGGCTATAATGAGCAGTTCTTC.

The chain is built from TRBV5-4 and TRBJ1-1; the D gene is possibly TRBD1 (5 bases). Germline CDR1 SGHNT, CDR2 YYREEE (reference sequence). The CDR3 extends over 14 amino acids. V lost 1 base, J lost 0 bases, and 7 bases lay in between. The CDR3 sequence: CASSLTGVNTEAFF. CDR3 nucleotide sequence: TGTGCCAGCAGCTTGACAGGAGTGAACACTGAAGCTTTCTTT.

The chain links TRBV9 to TRBJ2-2; D remains ambiguous. The V end was cut by 4 bases, the J end by 6 bases, with 16 bases between. Germline V gene data show CDR1 as SGDLS and CDR2 as YYNGEE. The CDR3 has 15 amino acids. CDR3 sequence reads: CASSPRTNEAGELFF. Here the CDR3 DNA reads TGTGCCAGCAGCCCCCGAACAAATGAGGCCGGGGAGCTGTTTTTT.

The rearrangement links TRBV19 to TRBJ1-1, with 8 bases lining up with TRBD1. CDR1 is LNHDA, CDR2 SQIVND, per germline (reference sequence). V shed 1 base, J shed 5 bases, and the junction held 12 bases outside the gene matches. This CDR3 is 17 amino acids long. DNA of the CDR3: TGTGCCAGTAGTATAGTCGGCTTCGGACAGGGAGGGACTGAAGCTTTCTTT. Its translation is CASSIVGFGQGGTEAFF.